Detailed here is one T cell receptor beta chain. The sample belongs to a study of blood T cell repertoires in COVID-19. Libraries were prepared by immunoSEQ multiplex PCR; TCRdb keeps only in-frame clonotypes and omits some of them. The sample has tens of thousands of clones, approximately 91% seen once; the top ten hold roughly 30%. Germline V gene data show CDR1 as LGHNA and CDR2 as YSLEER. The V gene end was trimmed by 2 bases and the J gene end by 6 bases; junction bases not matched to a gene: 5. The CDR3 covers 14 residues. The TCR was taken from a woman in her seventies with active COVID-19. The chain uses TRBV4-3 and TRBJ1-2; 8 bases are shared with TRBD1. Sequencing was performed on peripheral blood. The CDR3 region has the DNA TGCGCCAGCAGCCAACAGGACAGGGCGGATGGCTACACCTTC. Protein product: CASSQQDRADGYTF.